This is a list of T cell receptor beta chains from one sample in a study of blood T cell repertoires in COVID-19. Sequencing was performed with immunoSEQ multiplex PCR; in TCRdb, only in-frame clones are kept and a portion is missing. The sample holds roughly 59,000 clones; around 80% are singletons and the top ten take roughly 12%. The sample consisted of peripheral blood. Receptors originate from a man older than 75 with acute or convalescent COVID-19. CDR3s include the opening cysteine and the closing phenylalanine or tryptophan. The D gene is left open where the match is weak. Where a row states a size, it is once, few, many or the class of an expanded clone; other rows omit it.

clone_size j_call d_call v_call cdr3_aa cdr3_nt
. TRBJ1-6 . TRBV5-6 CASSLGGFNSPLHF TGTGCCAGCAGCTTAGGGGGTTTCAATTCACCCCTCCACTTT
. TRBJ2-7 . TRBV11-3 CASSLGGLSYEQYF TGTGCCAGCAGCTTAGGCGGACTCTCCTACGAGCAGTACTTC
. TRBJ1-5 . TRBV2 CASSDREGNQPQHF TGTGCCAGCAGTGACAGGGAAGGCAATCAGCCCCAGCATTTT
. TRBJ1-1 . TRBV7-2 CASSLGGGNTEAFF TGTGCCAGCAGCTTAGGGGGGGGTAACACTGAAGCTTTCTTT
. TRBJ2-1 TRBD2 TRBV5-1 CASNPVSGAFNEQFF TGCGCCAGCAATCCGGTAAGCGGGGCTTTCAATGAGCAGTTCTTC
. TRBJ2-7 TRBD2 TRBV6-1 CASSAPPGLAGSYEQYF TGTGCCAGCAGTGCCCCTCCAGGACTAGCGGGCTCCTACGAGCAGTACTTC
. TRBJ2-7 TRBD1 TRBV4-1 CASSYPGQGYEQYF TGCGCCAGCAGCTACCCGGGACAGGGTTACGAGCAGTACTTC
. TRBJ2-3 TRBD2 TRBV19 CASTPKQLAYTDTQYF TGTGCCAGTACCCCGAAGCAACTAGCGTATACAGATACGCAGTATTTT
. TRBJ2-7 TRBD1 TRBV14 CASSHFGTGVSYEQYF TGTGCCAGCAGCCACTTCGGGACAGGGGTTTCCTACGAGCAGTACTTC
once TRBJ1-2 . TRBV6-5 CASSFQGYYGYTF TGTGCCAGCAGTTTCCAGGGTTACTATGGCTACACCTTC
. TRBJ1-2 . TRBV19 CASSIIENYGYTF TGTGCCAGTAGTATTATAGAAAACTATGGCTACACCTTC
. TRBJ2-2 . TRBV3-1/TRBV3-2 CASRFRSGELFF TGTGCCAGCAGATTTAGAAGCGGGGAGCTGTTTTTT
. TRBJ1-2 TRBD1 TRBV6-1 CASSERQGGGYTF TGTGCCAGCAGTGAGAGACAGGGCGGCGGCTACACCTTC
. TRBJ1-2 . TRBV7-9 CASSLGGAREANGYTF TGTGCCAGCAGCTTAGGTGGGGCCAGGGAGGCGAATGGCTACACCTTC
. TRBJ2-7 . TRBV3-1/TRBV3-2 CASSQEDNYEQYF TGTGCCAGCAGCCAAGAAGACAACTACGAGCAGTACTTC
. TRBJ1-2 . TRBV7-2 CASSSRRANYGYTF TGTGCCAGCAGCTCGAGGAGGGCTAACTATGGCTACACCTTC
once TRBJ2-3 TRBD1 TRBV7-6 CASSQAGTGGADTQYF TGTGCCAGCAGCCAAGCCGGGACAGGGGGCGCAGATACGCAGTATTTT
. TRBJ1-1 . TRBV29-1 CSAPGTVNTEAFF TGCAGCGCTCCGGGGACTGTGAACACTGAAGCTTTCTTT
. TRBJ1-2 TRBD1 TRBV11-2 CASSALDRVYGYTF TGTGCCAGCAGCGCCTTAGACAGGGTTTATGGCTACACCTTC
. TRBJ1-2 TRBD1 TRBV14 CASSHGPSRGDYGYTF TGTGCCAGCAGCCACGGCCCTAGCAGGGGGGACTATGGCTACACCTTC
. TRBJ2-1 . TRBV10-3 CAISEGRKGSYNEQFF TGTGCCATCAGTGAAGGGAGGAAGGGCTCCTACAATGAGCAGTTCTTC
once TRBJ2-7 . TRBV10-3 CAISEKSPGTQQYF TGTGCCATCAGTGAGAAGAGTCCCGGGACTCAGCAGTACTTC
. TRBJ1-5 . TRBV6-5 CASSLLRTVVEPQHF TGTGCCAGCAGCCTTCTCAGGACAGTCGTGGAGCCCCAGCATTTT
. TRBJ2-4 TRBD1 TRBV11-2 CASSFRQGAGNIQYF TGTGCCAGCAGCTTCCGACAGGGGGCCGGAAACATTCAGTACTTC
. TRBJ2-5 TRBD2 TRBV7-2 CASSLAAGGWGTQYF TGTGCCAGCAGCTTAGCAGCGGGGGGATGGGGGACCCAGTACTTC
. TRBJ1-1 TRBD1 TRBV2 CASLQGALRAFF TGTGCCAGCTTACAGGGGGCCCTTCGAGCTTTCTTT
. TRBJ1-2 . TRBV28 CASSLERGGGYTF TGTGCCAGCAGTTTAGAGAGGGGAGGAGGCTACACCTTC
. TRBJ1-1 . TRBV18 CASSPLLGQEGEAFF TGTGCCAGCTCACCTTTATTGGGACAAGAAGGTGAAGCTTTCTTT
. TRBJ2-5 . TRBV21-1 CASILGGVDQETQYF TGTGCCAGCATTCTGGGGGGGGTAGACCAAGAGACCCAGTACTTC
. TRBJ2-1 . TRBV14 CASSLQDARPYNEQFF TGTGCCAGCAGTCTACAGGACGCCCGTCCCTACAATGAGCAGTTCTTC
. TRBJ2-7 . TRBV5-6 CASSLGTLSSYEQYF TGTGCCAGCAGCTTGGGGACACTCAGCTCCTACGAGCAGTACTTC
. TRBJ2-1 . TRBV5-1 CASRQDSSALYNEQFF TGCGCCAGCAGGCAAGACTCTAGCGCCCTCTACAATGAGCAGTTCTTC
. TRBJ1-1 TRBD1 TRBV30 CAWSEGAWAEAFF TGTGCCTGGAGTGAGGGGGCTTGGGCTGAAGCTTTCTTT
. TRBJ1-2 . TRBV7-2 CASSFDGSANYGYTF TGTGCCAGCAGCTTTGATGGGAGCGCTAACTATGGCTACACCTTC
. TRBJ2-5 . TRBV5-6 CASSLGSTYQETQYF TGTGCCAGCAGCTTGGGGAGCACGTACCAAGAGACCCAGTACTTC
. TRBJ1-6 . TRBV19 CASSGSYLSSSPLHF TGTGCCAGTAGTGGGTCATATCTATCTAGTTCACCCCTCCACTTT
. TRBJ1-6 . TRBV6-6 CASSRGGAYNSPLHF TGTGCCAGCAGTAGGGGGGGGGCCTATAATTCACCCCTCCACTTT
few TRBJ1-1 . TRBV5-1 CASSEARGRGTEAFF TGCGCCAGCAGCGAAGCGCGGGGTAGAGGCACTGAAGCTTTCTTT
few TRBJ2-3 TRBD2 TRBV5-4 CASSPYSAGGTTDTQYF TGTGCCAGCAGTCCCTACTCAGCGGGGGGCACCACAGATACGCAGTATTTT
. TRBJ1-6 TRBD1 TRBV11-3 CASSFNRGNSPLHF TGTGCCAGCAGCTTCAACAGGGGAAATTCACCCCTCCACTTT
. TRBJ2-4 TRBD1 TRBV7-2 CASIRVKGTGGFQYF TGTGCCAGCATCCGTGTGAAGGGGACAGGGGGTTTTCAGTACTTC
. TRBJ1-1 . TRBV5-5 CASSTDKSIEAFF TGTGCCAGCAGCACTGACAAGAGCATTGAAGCTTTCTTT
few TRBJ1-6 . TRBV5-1 CASSLGGGTNSPLHF TGCGCCAGCAGCTTGGGGGGGGGAACTAATTCACCCCTCCACTTT
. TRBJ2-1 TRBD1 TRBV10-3 CAAEGQGGNEQFF TGTGCCGCCGAGGGACAGGGAGGGAATGAGCAGTTCTTC
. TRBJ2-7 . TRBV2 CASSEPDRPSYEQYF TGTGCCAGCAGTGAACCGGACAGACCATCCTACGAGCAGTACTTC
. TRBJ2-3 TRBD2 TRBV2 CASSETSSGGSTDTQYF TGTGCCAGCAGTGAAACCTCTAGCGGGGGTTCCACAGATACGCAGTATTTT
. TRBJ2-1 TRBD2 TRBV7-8 CASKGTSGDHNEQFF TGTGCCAGCAAGGGAACTAGCGGGGACCACAATGAGCAGTTCTTC
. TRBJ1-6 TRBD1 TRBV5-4 CASSLYQGAVSYNSPLHF TGTGCCAGCAGCTTGTATCAGGGGGCGGTCTCGTATAATTCACCCCTCCACTTT
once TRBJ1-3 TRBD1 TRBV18 CASSPGQNSGNTIYF TGTGCCAGCTCGCCGGGACAGAACTCTGGAAACACCATATATTTT
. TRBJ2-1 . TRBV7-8 CASSLVSGPDYESSYNEQFF TGTGCCAGCAGCTTAGTCTCTGGCCCGGACTACGAGAGCTCCTACAATGAGCAGTTCTTC
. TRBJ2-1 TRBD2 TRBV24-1 CATSDTLGLAGGNEQFF TGTGCCACCAGTGATACCCTCGGACTAGCGGGAGGAAATGAGCAGTTCTTC
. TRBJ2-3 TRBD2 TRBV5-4 CASRSGSYSDTQYF TGTGCCAGCAGGAGCGGGAGTTACTCAGATACGCAGTATTTT
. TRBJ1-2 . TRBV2 CASSVGGITYGYTF TGTGCCAGCAGTGTTGGGGGGATCACCTATGGCTACACCTTC
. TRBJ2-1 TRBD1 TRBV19 CASSASTGANEQFF TGTGCCAGTAGTGCTTCGACAGGGGCGAATGAGCAGTTCTTC